The next 32 T cell receptor beta chains were all read from a single sample in a study of T cell repertoires in cytomegalovirus infection. TCRdb called the reads again in MiXCR, with one record for every CDR3 protein. The sample includes nearly 450,000 distinct CDR3 sequences, about 33% of them seen just once. Specimen: PBMCs. These receptors were taken from a human donor in good health (CMV status not recorded). Some clones in this sample may be carry-over from other donors' samples.

This chain links TRBV6-2 or TRBV6-3 with TRBJ1-4; D is undetermined. The V end was cut by 5 bases, the J end by 5 bases, with 12 bases between. The CDR3 sequence is 14 residues long. CDR1 and CDR2 (germline): MNHEY, SVGEGT. The CDR3 DNA follows: TGTGCCAGCAGTCGATATACCGGGAATGAAAAACTGTTTTTT. It encodes CASSRYTGNEKLFF.

There are a few counts of this clonotype. The chain links TRBV12-3 or TRBV12-4 to TRBJ2-7; D is undetermined. The CDR3 spans 14 residues. The V end lost 2 bases, the J end lost 3 bases, and 11 bases lay between the germline ends. The CDR3 DNA follows: TGTGCCAGCAGTTTAACAGATATTAACTACGAGCAGTACTTC. Its translation is CASSLTDINYEQYF.

The rearrangement joins TRBV2 to TRBJ2-7, with D possibly called TRBD1 or TRBD2 (5 bases each). Trimming shortened V by 8 bases and J by 3 bases, and 14 bases separated the two germline ends. The CDR3 length is 13 residues. Looked up from germline, CDR1 is SNHLY and CDR2 is FYNNEI. The CDR3 DNA reads as TGTGCCAGCTCCCCCAGGGAGTTCTACGAGCAGTACTTC. Amino acid sequence: CASSPREFYEQYF.

This chain joins TRBV5-5 and TRBJ2-1, with D maybe TRBD1 (9 bases). Trimming pared 3 bases from V and 10 bases from J, leaving 26 bases between. The CDR3 spans 17 residues. Germline CDR1 SGHKS, CDR2 YYEKEE (reference sequence). Here the CDR3 DNA reads TGTGCCAGCAGCTCCCCTCGGGGGGGACAGGGCAAGGGAGAGCAGTTCTTC. It specifies CASSSPRGGQGKGEQFF. Full variable domain (missing parts from reference TRBV5-5 and TRBJ2-1): DAGVTQSPTHLIKTRGQQVTLRCSPISGHKSVSWYQQVLGQGPQFIFQYYEKEERGRGNFPDRFSARQFPNYSSELNVNALLLGDSALYLCASSSPRGGQGKGEQFFGPGTRLTVL.

Turning to this clonotype: This likely comes from a read error, as the CDR3 has no conserved phenylalanine or tryptophan at its end. The rearrangement joins TRBV12-3 or TRBV12-4 to TRBJ2-5, with D hard to call. The CDR3 extends over 15 amino acids. Trimming took off 5 bases at V and 5 bases at J, with 18 bases between the two ends. Here the CDR3 reads CASSLRRSVAETQYL. CDR3 in DNA: TGTGCCAGCAGTCTTCGACGGTCCGTGGCGGAGACCCAGTACTTA.

In its sample, this clonotype was seen a few times. The chain links TRBV7-7 to TRBJ2-2; D tentatively fits TRBD1 or TRBD2 (6 bases each). Trimming removed 1 base from V and 3 bases from J, with 12 bases in between. The CDR3 loop spans 16 amino acids. Germline-derived CDR1 and CDR2 are SSHAT and FNYEAQ (reference sequence). The DNA for the CDR3 is TGTGCCAGCAGCTTAGGGGAGGCAGGGGACACCGGGGAGCTGTTTTTT. Its protein is CASSLGEAGDTGELFF.

V usage is TRBV7-9 and J usage is TRBJ2-3, with a possible D match to TRBD2 (5 bases). V was trimmed by 5 bases and J by 2 bases, leaving 17 bases between them. Germline V CDR1 and CDR2: SEHNR, FQNEAQ (reference sequence). This CDR3 region has 16 residues. The CDR3 loop is CASSPPGGRDTDTQYF. The CDR3 DNA reads as TGTGCCAGCAGCCCGCCGGGTGGACGGGACACAGATACGCAGTATTTT.

In this sample, this clonotype turned up a few times. The V and J genes are TRBV28 and TRBJ1-4; D not certain. V lost 6 bases to trimming and J lost 4 bases, with 15 bases between them. CDR3 size: 15 residues. CDR1 and CDR2 (germline): MDHEN, SYDVKM. The DNA of the CDR3 is TGTGCCAGCAGCCCTAGACGGATCTATAATGAAAAACTGTTTTTT. It translates to CASSPRRIYNEKLFF.

This clonotype occurred a few times. V gene TRBV5-5 combines with J gene TRBJ1-4, with no clear D. V gave up 4 bases and J gave up 8 bases, with 9 bases separating them. Germline-derived CDR1 and CDR2 are SGHKS and YYEKEE (reference sequence). The CDR3 totals 12 residues. CDR3 bases: TGTGCCAGCAGCCTCGCGGAGGAAAAACTGTTTTTT. This translates into CASSLAEEKLFF.

This clonotype was counted only a few times. The gene calls are TRBV19 and TRBJ2-2; D is possibly TRBD1 (6 bases). CDR3 length: 14 amino acids. The V end lost 7 bases, the J end lost 5 bases, and 14 bases lay between the germline ends. Germline CDR1 reads LNHDA; CDR2 reads SQIVND (reference sequence). The CDR3 reads CASKKDRLTGELFF. CDR3 coding DNA: TGTGCCAGTAAGAAGGACAGACTAACCGGGGAGCTGTTTTTT.

This rearrangement joins TRBV3-1 to TRBJ1-1, with a possible D match to TRBD1 (6 bases). The CDR3 consists of 14 residues. CDR1 LGHDT and CDR2 YNNKEL come from the germline V gene (reference sequence). Trimming cost V 4 bases and J 4 bases, with 13 bases left between them. CDR3 residues: CASSPVGGGTEAFF. CDR3 nucleotide sequence: TGTGCCAGCAGCCCCGTCGGGGGCGGCACTGAAGCTTTCTTT.

This clonotype was seen only a few times. This chain links TRBV20-1 with TRBJ2-7; tentatively, D is TRBD2 (5 bases). Germline V gives CDR1 DFQATT, CDR2 SNEGSKA (reference sequence). Trimming left V 6 bases short and J 2 bases short, with 17 bases between. The CDR3 extends over 14 amino acids. The CDR3 loop reads CSASDTGRTYEQYF. In DNA form, the CDR3 reads TGCAGTGCCTCCGACACGGGGAGAACCTACGAGCAGTACTTC.

Of note for this clonotype: A much larger clone lies one base from this, so it may be a read error. The chain joins TRBV6-6 to TRBJ1-5; D gene uncertain. The CDR3 contains 13 residues. Germline CDR1 MNHNY, CDR2 SVGAGI (reference sequence). CDR3 sequence reads: CASSYGGNQSQHF. Written as DNA, the CDR3 is TGTGCCAGCAGTTATGGAGGGAATCAGTCCCAGCATTTT.

V is TRBV12-3 or TRBV12-4 and J is TRBJ2-7; 8 bases map to TRBD1. J lost 3 bases, V lost 6 bases, and 13 bases had no gene match. This CDR3 contains 16 residues. CDR3 sequence (DNA): TGTGCCAGCAGGAAGGGCTGGGGGGACAGGAACTACGAGCAGTACTTC. The encoded protein is CASRKGWGDRNYEQYF.

This clonotype was detected many times. This chain links TRBV7-2 with TRBJ2-3; D gene uncertain. From germline, CDR1 is SGHTA and CDR2 FQGNSA. V was clipped by 5 bases and J by 4 bases, with 7 bases between them. The CDR3 is 12 residues long. The CDR3 nucleotides are TGTGCCAGCAGCCGGGCTTCAGATACGCAGTATTTT. The encoded protein is CASSRASDTQYF.

This clonotype was counted between two and nine times. J is TRBJ2-3 and V is TRBV10-3, with TRBD2 identical over 15 bases. This CDR3 has 19 residues. V dropped 7 bases and J dropped 2; count of bases not matched to a gene: 13. Per the germline V gene, CDR1 is ENHRY and CDR2 is SYGVKD. In DNA, the CDR3 is TGTGCCATCAATGCCGTAGGACTAGCGGGGGGGGCCGCCACAGATACGCAGTATTTT. Translation gives CAINAVGLAGGAATDTQYF.

In this sample, this clonotype turned up a few times. V usage is TRBV7-9 and J usage is TRBJ2-1, with TRBD2 identical over 11 bases. The CDR3 runs 18 residues. Germline V lookup: CDR1 SEHNR, CDR2 FQNEAQ (reference sequence). Trimming cost V 5 bases and J 0 bases; bases outside gene matches: 9. The CDR3 spells CASSGWVTSGASYNEQFF. CDR3 DNA: TGTGCCAGCAGCGGCTGGGTGACTAGCGGGGCCTCCTACAATGAGCAGTTCTTC.

Many counts were recorded for this clonotype. This chain connects TRBV7-2 to TRBJ1-4, with TRBD1 as a possible D gene (6 bases). The CDR3 is 15 residues long. Germline CDR1 is SGHTA and CDR2 is FQGNSA. V gave up 5 bases and J gave up 0 bases, with 10 bases separating them. The CDR3 loop reads CASSPNRATNEKLFF. In DNA, the CDR3 is TGTGCCAGCAGCCCCAACAGGGCAACTAATGAAAAACTGTTTTTT.

The table lists this clonotype with a few counts. V gene TRBV10-2 combines with J gene TRBJ1-1; TRBD1 aligns across 8 bases. The CDR3 covers 14 residues. Germline V CDR1 and CDR2: WSHSY, SAAADI. Unmatched junction bases numbered 7, after V lost 6 bases and J lost 4 bases. CDR3 nucleotide sequence: TGCGCCAGCAGAAGGACAGGGAGCTCCACTGAAGCTTTCTTT. Encoded protein: CASRRTGSSTEAFF.

The chain joins TRBV18 to TRBJ2-7; perhaps TRBD1 as D (5 bases). The CDR3 consists of 15 residues. The germline V gene encodes CDR1 KGHSH and CDR2 LQKENI. Trimming took off 1 base at V and 0 bases at J, with 10 bases between the two ends. This CDR3 is CASSPRQGYSYEQYF. CDR3 bases: TGTGCCAGCTCACCACGGCAGGGCTACTCCTACGAGCAGTACTTC.

This sequence joins TRBV20-1 and TRBJ1-2; possible D gene TRBD1, 5 bases. Germline values: CDR1 DFQATT, CDR2 SNEGSKA (reference sequence). The V end lost 4 bases, the J end lost 4 bases, and 13 bases lay between the germline ends. The CDR3 spans 13 residues. CDR3 nucleotides: TGCAGTGCTACAAACAGTGGGACCTATGGCTACACCTTC. This encodes CSATNSGTYGYTF.

The J gene is TRBJ2-5, the V gene TRBV7-8; D is unresolved. The CDR3 sequence is 13 residues long. CDR1 is SGHVS, CDR2 FQNEAQ, per germline. The V gene lost 1 base and the J gene lost 5 bases, with 8 bases spanning the gap. The CDR3 region has the DNA TGTGCCAGCAGCTTAGTTCCCCGGGAGACCCAGTACTTC. Protein: CASSLVPRETQYF.

This rearrangement joins TRBV10-3 to TRBJ1-5; unclear D gene. CDR1 ENHRY and CDR2 SYGVKD come from the germline V gene. CDR3 length equals 15 residues. V lost 3 bases and J lost 1, with 10 bases in between. CDR3 in DNA: TGTGCCATCAGTGATGAGGTGTCGAGCAATCAGCCCCAGCATTTT. It translates to CAISDEVSSNQPQHF.

In the case of this clonotype: A much larger clone differs by one base, so this may be a read error. The missing conserved phenylalanine or tryptophan at the end of this CDR3 makes a read error likely. The V call is TRBV7-2, the J call TRBJ2-2; TRBD2 matches 10 bases. This CDR3 comprises 16 residues. CDR1 SGHTA and CDR2 FQGNSA come from the germline V gene. With 4 bases clipped from V and 3 bases from J, the junction kept 5 bases outside the gene matches. The CDR3 spells CASSSTSGVYTGELFL. The CDR3, as DNA: TGTGCCAGCAGCTCCACTAGCGGGGTGTACACCGGGGAGCTGTTTTTG.

This chain connects TRBV29-1 to TRBJ1-2; D is unclear. Germline CDR1 SQVTM, CDR2 ANQGSEA. Trimming removed 4 bases at V and 2 bases at J, with 8 bases between. The CDR3 consists of 12 residues. CDR3 amino acids: CSVVSRNYGYTF. For the CDR3, the DNA is TGCAGCGTTGTGAGCAGAAACTATGGCTACACCTTC.

The CDR3 DNA reads TGCAGTGCTAGGGTCGACAGGGGTCCGCGCACAGATACGCAGTATTTT. It encodes CSARVDRGPRTDTQYF. This chain links TRBV20-1 with TRBJ2-3, with 8 nucleotides matching TRBD1. The CDR3 spans 16 residues. Trimming took 3 bases from V and 1 from J; bases not matched to a gene: 9. Germline V gene lookup returns CDR1 DFQATT and CDR2 SNEGSKA (reference sequence).

As concerns this clonotype: An end of the junction differs from the germline gene, which may be a read error. The chain joins TRBV28 to TRBJ1-4; D uncertain. CDR1 and CDR2 from the germline V gene are MDHEN and SYDVKM. This CDR3 is 15 amino acids long. The CDR3 bases are TGTGCCAGCAGTTTTAGCGATCTGGTGAAAGAAAAACTGATTTTT. It translates to CASSFSDLVKEKLIF.

This clonotype came up many times. This sequence joins TRBV7-2 and TRBJ1-1, with 9 bases aligning to TRBD1. The CDR3 loop spans 16 amino acids. Per the germline V gene, CDR1 is SGHTA and CDR2 is FQGNSA. V was clipped by 6 bases and J by 0 bases; unmatched bases: 8. This chain's CDR3 is CASSPPGQGLNTEAFF. The CDR3 DNA reads as TGTGCCAGCAGTCCCCCGGGACAGGGACTGAACACTGAAGCTTTCTTT.

This clonotype showed up just once. This rearrangement joins TRBV4-1 to TRBJ2-7; D possibly matches TRBD1 or TRBD2 (5 bases each). Germline loops: CDR1 MGHRA, CDR2 YSYEKL. V was pared by 1 base and J by 0 bases, with 13 bases between. This CDR3 comprises 16 residues. As DNA, the CDR3 is TGCGCCAGCAGCCAAGGACAGCCCCTAGCCTCCTACGAGCAGTACTTC. This sequence encodes CASSQGQPLASYEQYF.

There are many counts of this clonotype. The chain joins TRBV7-6 to TRBJ2-2, with D unclear. The germline V and J ends were trimmed by 4 bases and 6 bases, with 9 bases remaining between them. The CDR3 length is 13 residues. Germline CDR1 reads SGHVS; CDR2 reads FNYEAQ. CDR3 sequence (DNA): TGTGCCAGCAGCTACAACCTTGCCGGGGAGCTGTTTTTT. The encoded protein is CASSYNLAGELFF.

About this clonotype itself: A read error may account for a junction end that differs from germline. V is TRBV6-1 and J is TRBJ1-4, with D perhaps matching TRBD1 (6 bases). Germline V gives CDR1 MNHNS, CDR2 SASEGT. CDR3 length: 14 amino acids. DNA for the CDR3: TGTGACAGCAGTGAAGACGGGGACACCCGAAAACTGTTTTTT. As protein: CDSSEDGDTRKLFF.

This chain links TRBV18 with TRBJ1-1, with a possible D match to TRBD1 (6 bases). CDR3 size: 13 residues. Per the germline V gene, CDR1 is KGHSH and CDR2 is LQKENI. With 8 bases removed from V and 0 bases from J, the gap between germline ends came to 10 bases. DNA for the CDR3: TGTGCCAGCGCGGGACACCTGAACACTGAAGCTTTCTTT. As protein: CASAGHLNTEAFF.